The 9 T cell receptor beta chains below were found in one sample sequenced in a study of shared clonotypes between healthy human individuals. The repertoire was sequenced with immunoSEQ multiplex PCR; TCRdb's copy has only in-frame clones and lacks some. This table holds hundreds of thousands of clones, roughly 78% found once. The material sequenced was memory CD4+ T cells sorted from blood. Subset specified: CD45RA-negative fraction. The source of these receptors is a woman aged 25 to 39 in good health.

This chain connects TRBV6-1 to TRBJ2-1, with TRBD2 identical over 9 bases. There are 13 residues in the CDR3. Germline CDR1 and CDR2: MNHNS and SASEGT. V shed 8 bases and J 7 bases; nucleotides not matched to a gene: 6. CDR3 DNA sequence: TGTGCCAGCCGGGCTACTAGCGGGAATGAGCAGTTCTTC. Its protein product is CASRATSGNEQFF.

The genes are TRBV6-6 and TRBJ1-2; perhaps TRBD1 as D (6 bases). The CDR3 runs 15 residues. V lost 6 bases and J lost 0, with 14 bases in between. Looked up from germline, CDR1 is MNHNY and CDR2 is SVGAGI (reference sequence). The CDR3, as DNA: TGTGCCAGCAGCCCGAGGGGGAACTCTAACTATGGCTACACCTTC. It specifies CASSPRGNSNYGYTF.

The chain joins TRBV10-1 to TRBJ2-3; unclear D gene. The CDR3 is 15 amino acids. CDR1 and CDR2 from the germline V gene are WNHNN and SYGVQD (reference sequence). Trimming left V 3 bases short and J 3 bases short, with 13 bases between. The CDR3 sequence is CASSDGALRTDTQYF. The CDR3 DNA follows: TGCGCCAGCAGTGACGGAGCCCTCCGGACAGATACGCAGTATTTT.

The rearrangement uses TRBV29-1 and TRBJ1-1; D is ambiguous. V lost 5 bases, J lost 1 base, and 8 bases lay in between. CDR1 and CDR2 (germline): SQVTM, ANQGSEA. The CDR3 runs to 12 residues. The chain's CDR3 is CSVLNRNTEAFF. The CDR3 DNA sequence: TGCAGCGTTCTCAACAGGAACACTGAAGCTTTCTTT.

This chain connects TRBV5-4 to TRBJ2-1; D not certain. Trimming pared 0 bases from V and 3 bases from J, leaving 13 bases between. Germline-derived CDR1 and CDR2 are SGHNT and YYREEE (reference sequence). The CDR3 is made up of 16 amino acids. CDR3 nucleotide sequence: TGTGCCAGCAGCTTGGGCTCGCCAGCCTTCTACAATGAGCAGTTCTTC. Residues: CASSLGSPAFYNEQFF. The entire variable domain, with the rest obtained from reference TRBV5-4 and TRBJ2-1, is as follows: ETGVTQSPTHLIKTRGQQVTLRCSSQSGHNTVSWYQQALGQGPQFIFQYYREEENGRGNFPPRFSGLQFPNYSSELNVNALELDDSALYLCASSLGSPAFYNEQFFGPGTRLTVL.

Worth noting for this clone: Other DNA sequences within the sample encode an identical CDR3. V usage is TRBV19 and J usage is TRBJ2-3; 14 bases map to TRBD2. Germline assignment: CDR1 LNHDA and CDR2 SQIVND (reference sequence). The V gene end was trimmed by 7 bases and the J gene end by 3 bases; junction bases not matched to a gene: 6. The CDR3 covers 16 residues. CDR3 region: CASNRLAGGPTDTQYF. The CDR3 DNA sequence: TGTGCCAGTAATCGACTAGCGGGAGGGCCAACAGATACGCAGTATTTT.

The chain couples TRBV5-1 to TRBJ2-7, with D maybe TRBD2 (5 bases). Deletions cut 2 bases from V and 2 bases from J, with 11 bases between. The CDR3 length is 14 residues. Germline CDR1 is SGHRS and CDR2 is YFSETQ. The CDR3 loop reads CASSFERGPYEQYF. The CDR3 DNA is TGCGCCAGCAGCTTTGAGAGAGGGCCCTACGAGCAGTACTTC.

The table lists this clone with many counts. This chain links TRBV5-5 with TRBJ1-5; TRBD1 matches at 8 bases. The CDR3 is 17 residues long. Germline CDR1 is SGHKS and CDR2 is YYEKEE (reference sequence). The V and J ends lost 4 bases and 0 bases, in that order; junction bases with no gene match: 9. CDR3 residues: CASSGGTGSYSNQPQHF. The CDR3, as DNA: TGTGCCAGCAGCGGCGGGACAGGCAGCTATAGCAATCAGCCCCAGCATTTT.

The V and J genes are TRBV28 and TRBJ1-2; D is undetermined. The CDR3 has 15 amino acids. The germline V gene encodes CDR1 MDHEN and CDR2 SYDVKM. The V gene lost 3 bases and the J gene lost 2 bases, with 13 bases spanning the gap. CDR3 in amino acids: CASSFRGFFNYGYTF. CDR3 sequence (DNA): TGTGCCAGCAGTTTTCGGGGTTTCTTCAACTATGGCTACACCTTC.